The 7 T cell receptor beta chains below come from one sample, sequenced in a study of radiation and T cells in renal cell carcinoma (dated by TCRdb to 2019 to 2021). The time point label here, explained by the study, means: baseline pretreatment blood. The treatment or condition label for this specimen denotes: 15 Gy SBRT to primary tumor, nephrectomy 4 weeks later. Library construction relied on the immunoSEQ multiplex PCR assay. TCRdb re-hosts the immuneACCESS table, in-frame sequences only. Its copies lack some clones; in the studies checked, an unresolved V gene accounts for under half of them, and the cause for the rest is not known. Within this sample are 140,000 to 150,000 clones, with about 87% of them counted one time only. Together, the top ten hold over 3.5% of the sample. This specimen was blood, taken from a patient whose treatment included radiotherapy and nephrectomy. The source is a woman in her 70s with renal cell carcinoma.

J is TRBJ2-7 and V is TRBV19; 8 bases agree with TRBD1. From germline, CDR1 is LNHDA and CDR2 SQIVND (reference sequence). Trimming removed 6 bases from V and 4 bases from J; junction bases left unmatched: 5. This CDR3 is built from 13 residues. The CDR3 sequence: CASRDRATYEQYF. CDR3 DNA sequence: TGTGCCAGTAGGGACAGGGCCACTTACGAGCAGTACTTC.

The CDR3 DNA follows: TGTGCCAGCAGCCAAGATTTGGCAGCATCGCAGTATTTT. Its translation: CASSQDLAASQYF. The V call is TRBV14, the J call TRBJ2-3; D is undetermined. V was shortened by 0 bases and J by 10 bases, with 11 bases between the two germline ends. There are 13 residues in the CDR3. From germline, CDR1 is SGHDN and CDR2 FVKESK.

The chain uses TRBV20-1 and TRBJ1-1; D is unclear. The CDR3 runs 11 residues. Germline V gene data show CDR1 as DFQATT and CDR2 as SNEGSKA (reference sequence). V lost 5 bases, J lost 11 bases, and 15 bases lay in between. CDR3 bases: TGCAGTGCTGGGGTATCCTATCGGGCTTTCTTT. It yields the protein CSAGVSYRAFF.

The chain joins TRBV13 to TRBJ1-1; no firm D call. The CDR3 consists of 15 residues. CDR1 is PRHDT, CDR2 FYEKMQ, per germline (reference sequence). V shed 5 bases and J shed 2 bases, with 15 bases lying between them. CDR3 protein: CASSKKVGRNTEAFF. The CDR3 DNA is TGTGCCAGCAGCAAGAAGGTCGGGAGAAACACTGAAGCTTTCTTT.

V gene TRBV23-1 combines with J gene TRBJ2-1, with D possibly matching TRBD2 (5 bases). TRBV23-1 is sorted into the ORF group, with uncertain function. V lost 4 bases, J lost 5 bases, and 30 bases lay in between. This CDR3 contains 20 residues. The CDR3 spells CASSPHSREGPWGTNNEQFF. The CDR3 DNA follows: TGCGCCAGCAGTCCTCACTCCCGAGAGGGCCCGTGGGGAACAAACAATGAGCAGTTCTTC.

The chain carries TRBV29-1 and TRBJ2-7; 9 bases are shared with TRBD1. The trim removed 6 bases at V and 7 bases at J, leaving 13 bases unmatched. The CDR3 length is 14 residues. Germline CDR1 SQVTM, CDR2 ANQGSEA. CDR3 protein: CSVHHRDRVGEQYF. The CDR3 region has the DNA TGCAGCGTCCACCACCGGGACAGGGTGGGGGAGCAGTACTTC.

This chain joins TRBV9 and TRBJ2-1; 8 nucleotides align to TRBD2. The CDR3 has 15 residues. From germline, CDR1 is SGDLS and CDR2 YYNGEE. The V gene end was trimmed by 3 bases and the J gene end by 4 bases; junction bases not matched to a gene: 6. As DNA, the CDR3 is TGTGCCAGCAGCGCCGCTAGCGGGTCTTACAATGAGCAGTTCTTC. It encodes CASSAASGSYNEQFF.